The T cell receptor (beta chain) described here comes from a study of blood T cell repertoires in COVID-19. Looking at the study overall: Samples taken during acute and convalescent COVID-19 were collected in the United States, Italy and Spain.

The CDR3 extends over 15 amino acids. The germline V gene has CDR1 MNHNY and CDR2 SVGAGI (reference sequence). V was pared by 2 bases and J by 3 bases, with 4 bases of the junction left unmatched. How the authors handled the data: It was from reference gene primer amplification that nucleated cell counts were estimated. Assay used: immunoSEQ multiplex PCR; TCRdb lists only in-frame clones, some missing. V and J calls and clone size are given by that table; D and trimming were obtained from the DNA. The table has a few hundred thousand clones, 90% seen once; the top ten hold roughly 6.8%. A Seattle source enrolled patients during active infection and followed them longitudinally.

The chain is built from TRBV6-6 and TRBJ1-5; 7 nucleotides agree with TRBD1. Sequenced sample: peripheral blood. This sequence was found in a woman aged 25 to 39 with COVID-19, enrolled during active disease. CDR3 protein: CASSYEGQINQPQHF. The CDR3 DNA sequence: TGTGCCAGCAGTTACGAGGGACAGATCAATCAGCCCCAGCATTTT.